The 5 T cell receptor beta chains in this list originate from one sample, sequenced in a study of PD-1 blockade in classical Hodgkin lymphoma (dated by TCRdb to the early 2020s). Read against the paper, the sample's time point label means: cycle 2 day 1 (C2D1) of nivolumab. Every trial patient had relapsed after autologous stem cell transplantation, and cohorts A, B and C differed in prior brentuximab vedotin exposure. Receptors were amplified or captured by the immunoSEQ multiplex PCR assay. In its TCRdb copy, this immuneACCESS table keeps in-frame sequences only and misses some clones. Where compared with another copy, unresolved V genes explain less than half of these, and the others have no known cause. A total of 100,000 to 130,000 clones appear in this sample, approximately 90% of them only once. Clones ranked in the top ten supply about 20% of the sample. The sequencing here drew on peripheral blood mononuclear cells (PBMCs), taken before the second cycle of nivolumab. The receptors were sampled from a human donor with classical Hodgkin lymphoma.

The V and J genes are TRBV28 and TRBJ2-6; possible D gene TRBD1, 6 bases. The CDR3 sequence is 17 residues long. V was trimmed by 8 bases and J by 1 base, leaving 18 bases between them. The germline V gene encodes CDR1 MDHEN and CDR2 SYDVKM. In DNA, the CDR3 is TGTGCCAGCCATGGAGGACTTGACAGGTCTGGGGCCAACGTCCTGACTTTC. This gives the protein CASHGGLDRSGANVLTF.

This clone was counted between two and nine times. This rearrangement joins TRBV5-6 to TRBJ2-7, with 7 bases that match TRBD1. CDR3 length equals 13 residues. Germline CDR1 SGHDT, CDR2 YYEEEE. The trim removed 4 bases at V and 6 bases at J, leaving 7 bases unmatched. The CDR3 is CASSLASGGEQYF. CDR3 DNA sequence: TGTGCCAGCAGCCTCGCATCAGGGGGCGAGCAGTACTTC.

The rearrangement uses TRBV7-2 and TRBJ1-1, with D possibly being TRBD1 (5 bases). Germline lookup yields CDR1 SGHTA and CDR2 FQGNSA. The CDR3 loop spans 14 amino acids. Trimming removed 1 base at V and 5 bases at J, with 11 bases between. As DNA, the CDR3 is TGTGCCAGCAGCTTAGAATCCAGGGCGACTGAAGCTTTCTTT. Protein sequence: CASSLESRATEAFF. Combining the CDR3 with reference TRBV7-2 and TRBJ1-1 gives the whole variable domain GAGVSQSPSNKVTEKGKDVELRCDPISGHTALYWYRQSLGQGLEFLIYFQGNSAPDKSGLPSDRFSAERTGGSVSTLTIQRTQQEDSAVYLCASSLESRATEAFFGQGTRLTVV.

As regards this clone: At one end the junction does not follow the germline gene, possibly because of a read error. The chain employs TRBV28 and TRBJ2-7; 16 positions agree with TRBD2. CDR1 is MDHEN and CDR2 is SYDVKM in the germline V gene. This CDR3 has 17 residues. The CDR3 reads CASMPADSGTSGRVIEF. CDR3 bases: TGTGCCAGCATGCCGGCGGACTCCGGGACTAGCGGGAGGGTTATTGAGTTC.

This chain links TRBV19 with TRBJ2-1, with 8 bases lining up with TRBD2. Germline CDR1 reads LNHDA; CDR2 reads SQIVND (reference sequence). After removal of 3 bases from V and 2 bases from J, the junction contained 12 bases not matched to a gene. The CDR3 contains 18 residues. The CDR3 DNA is TGTGCCAGTAGTATCTCGGGGGGAGCGGGGGATACCTACAATGAGCAGTTCTTC. The encoded protein is CASSISGGAGDTYNEQFF.